These 19 T cell receptor beta chains were sequenced from one sample in a study of Ad26.COV2.S vaccination and SARS-CoV-2 variants. The treatment denotes: 15 to 20 received Ad26.COV2.S at low or high dose, single or two shots; a few received placebo; per-sample allocation not given. Each sample was drawn 63 days after the first injection (of vaccine or placebo). Generated by immunoSEQ multiplex PCR, the TCRdb table keeps only in-frame clones and is missing some. The sample lists some 390,000 clones, approximately 91% occurring once. The sample here was peripheral blood, taken in a trial of Ad26.COV2.S vaccine versus placebo. The receptors derive from a person aged 18-60 years who received the Ad26.COV2.S COVID-19 vaccine or a placebo.

This chain connects TRBV2 to TRBJ2-3; 9 bases map to TRBD2. The germline gives CDR1 SNHLY, CDR2 FYNNEI. CDR3 length equals 14 residues. V was clipped by 7 bases and J by 0 bases; unmatched bases: 2. The CDR3 is CASNSGRSTDTQYF. The CDR3 DNA follows: TGTGCCAGCAATAGCGGGAGAAGCACAGATACGCAGTATTTT.

The chain carries TRBV5-1 and TRBJ2-1; tentatively, D is TRBD2 (5 bases). Germline V gives CDR1 SGHRS, CDR2 YFSETQ. Trimming took 0 bases from V and 6 from J, leaving 7 bases between them. This CDR3 is built from 13 residues. CDR3 loop: CASSLERFNEQFF. The DNA of the CDR3 is TGCGCCAGCAGCTTGGAGCGGTTCAATGAGCAGTTCTTC.

The chain has TRBV9 and TRBJ2-3, with 11 positions matching TRBD2. J lost 0 bases, V lost 0 bases, and 6 bases had no gene match. This CDR3 has 18 residues. Per germline, CDR1 SGDLS and CDR2 YYNGEE. The CDR3 DNA reads as TGTGCCAGCAGCGTAGGGGCTAGCGGGAGGTCTAGCACAGATACGCAGTATTTT. This encodes CASSVGASGRSSTDTQYF.

This sequence joins TRBV30 and TRBJ2-3, with D uncertain. Germline V gene lookup returns CDR1 GTSNPN and CDR2 SVGIG (reference sequence). The germline V and J ends were trimmed by 0 bases and 2 bases, with 6 bases remaining between them. CDR3 length: 13 amino acids. This CDR3 is CAWSVGYTDTQYF. In DNA form, the CDR3 reads TGTGCCTGGAGTGTAGGGTACACAGATACGCAGTATTTT.

The chain joins TRBV9 to TRBJ1-1, with D possibly TRBD1 on 6 matching bases. This CDR3 has 16 amino acids. Trimming shortened V by 0 bases and J by 0 bases, and 12 bases separated the two germline ends. Germline loops: CDR1 SGDLS, CDR2 YYNGEE. This CDR3 is CASSVDRDRLNTEAFF. The CDR3 DNA follows: TGTGCCAGCAGCGTAGACAGGGACCGATTGAACACTGAAGCTTTCTTT.

The chain employs TRBV27 and TRBJ2-3; 8 bases match TRBD2. Per the germline V gene, CDR1 is MNHEY and CDR2 is SMNVEV (reference sequence). The CDR3 is 17 amino acids. V shed 5 bases and J 2 bases; nucleotides not matched to a gene: 12. The CDR3 here is CASSPSTSAYYTDTQYF. The DNA for the CDR3 is TGTGCCAGCAGTCCGTCGACTAGCGCTTATTACACAGATACGCAGTATTTT.

V gene TRBV9 combines with J gene TRBJ2-7, with D hard to call. With 4 bases removed from V and 5 bases from J, the gap between germline ends came to 13 bases. CDR1 and CDR2 from the germline V gene are SGDLS and YYNGEE. The CDR3 covers 13 residues. CDR3 loop: CASSPSPQDEQYF. The CDR3 region has the DNA TGTGCCAGCAGCCCCTCCCCGCAGGACGAGCAGTACTTC.

A single count supports this clone. This chain uses TRBV7-9 with TRBJ2-1, with 11 positions matching TRBD2. Germline lookup yields CDR1 SEHNR and CDR2 FQNEAQ (reference sequence). V shed 5 bases and J 5 bases; nucleotides not matched to a gene: 8. This CDR3 is built from 16 residues. The CDR3 here is CASSLAGTSGHNEQFF. The CDR3 DNA is TGTGCCAGCAGCCTCGCGGGGACTAGCGGTCACAATGAGCAGTTCTTC.

The genes are TRBV7-3 and TRBJ2-1; 10 bases map to TRBD1. The germline V gene encodes CDR1 SGHTA and CDR2 FQGTGA. This CDR3 contains 15 residues. V dropped 4 bases and J dropped 7; count of bases not matched to a gene: 7. The CDR3 loop reads CASSSKGQGKNEQFF. The CDR3 bases are TGTGCCAGCAGCTCAAAGGGACAGGGGAAGAATGAGCAGTTCTTC.

This chain uses TRBV18 with TRBJ1-6, with a possible D match to TRBD1 (6 bases). V lost 4 bases and J 10 bases, leaving 11 bases between the germline ends. CDR3 length: 13 amino acids. Germline CDR1 and CDR2: KGHSH and LQKENI. In DNA form, the CDR3 reads TGTGCCAGCTCACAGAGACAGGAATCACCCCTCCACTTT. Its protein is CASSQRQESPLHF.

V and J are TRBV13 and TRBJ2-7, with D possibly matching TRBD2 (6 bases). The CDR3 is 12 amino acids. Trimming stripped 5 bases from V and 3 bases from J, with 8 bases between. Germline V CDR1 and CDR2: PRHDT, FYEKMQ (reference sequence). CDR3 loop: CASSLGGYEQYF. Here the CDR3 DNA reads TGTGCCAGCAGCCTCGGGGGCTACGAGCAGTACTTC.

This clone was seen once. V is TRBV5-4 and J is TRBJ1-2; D is possibly TRBD1 (6 bases). The CDR3 spans 15 residues. The germline CDR1 and CDR2 sequences are SGHNT and YYREEE (reference sequence). Trimming took off 0 bases at V and 4 bases at J, with 13 bases between the two ends. CDR3 loop: CASSLGGRGSYGYTF. For the CDR3, the DNA is TGTGCCAGCAGCTTGGGTGGCAGGGGCAGCTATGGCTACACCTTC.

The chain joins TRBV11-2 to TRBJ1-4; 8 nucleotides agree with TRBD1. Germline V gene lookup returns CDR1 SGHAT and CDR2 FQNNGV. V shed 4 bases, J shed 8 bases, and the junction held 6 bases outside the gene matches. The CDR3 sequence is 14 residues long. CDR3 sequence: CASSSQGAGEKLFF. In DNA form, the CDR3 reads TGTGCCAGCAGCTCGCAGGGGGCTGGGGAAAAACTGTTTTTT.

The rearrangement links TRBV28 to TRBJ2-7; weak D call: TRBD2 (5 bases). The CDR3 sequence is 12 residues long. CDR1 is MDHEN and CDR2 is SYDVKM in the germline V gene. Trimming took 7 bases from V and 2 from J, leaving 9 bases between them. CDR3 loop: CASTEGTYEQYF. In DNA, the CDR3 is TGTGCCAGCACCGAGGGAACCTACGAGCAGTACTTC.

The chain couples TRBV5-4 to TRBJ2-7; 10 bases agree with TRBD2. Germline CDR1 and CDR2: SGHNT and YYREEE (reference sequence). J was trimmed by 0 bases and V by 4 bases; bases with no gene match: 4. This CDR3 is built from 15 residues. The CDR3 loop is CASSKPSGSSYEQYF. CDR3 nucleotides: TGTGCCAGCAGCAAGCCTAGCGGGAGCTCCTACGAGCAGTACTTC.

The V gene is TRBV6-6, the J gene TRBJ2-7; 8 bases fit TRBD2. CDR1 MNHNY and CDR2 SVGAGI come from the germline V gene (reference sequence). With 0 bases clipped from V and 6 bases from J, the junction kept 7 bases outside the gene matches. The CDR3 has 15 residues. The chain's CDR3 is CASSYSSSGRTEQYF. The CDR3 DNA follows: TGTGCCAGCAGTTACTCTTCCAGCGGGAGAACCGAGCAGTACTTC.

V usage is TRBV5-6 and J usage is TRBJ2-3; D possibly corresponds to TRBD2 (6 bases). This CDR3 comprises 14 residues. Trimming removed 0 bases at V and 3 bases at J, with 8 bases between. CDR1 SGHDT and CDR2 YYEEEE come from the germline V gene. In DNA, the CDR3 is TGTGCCAGCAGCTTGGTGGAGGGGACAGATACGCAGTATTTT. Protein: CASSLVEGTDTQYF. Complete variable domain (other parts from reference TRBV5-6 and TRBJ2-3): DAGVTQSPTHLIKTRGQQVTLRCSPKSGHDTVSWYQQALGQGPQFIFQYYEEEERQRGNFPDRFSGHQFPNYSSELNVNALLLGDSALYLCASSLVEGTDTQYFGPGTRLTVL.

This chain uses TRBV2 with TRBJ2-5; D remains ambiguous. From germline, CDR1 is SNHLY and CDR2 FYNNEI. This CDR3 contains 13 residues. The V gene lost 4 bases and the J gene lost 4 bases, with 10 bases spanning the gap. This chain's CDR3 is CASSGPGSETQYF. CDR3 nucleotide sequence: TGTGCCAGCAGTGGGCCGGGTTCAGAGACCCAGTACTTC.

A single count supports this clone. The chain combines TRBV6-6 with TRBJ2-1; maybe TRBD1 (5 bases). CDR3 length: 14 residues. The germline CDR1 and CDR2 sequences are MNHNY and SVGAGI (reference sequence). Trimming removed 7 bases at V and 0 bases at J, with 10 bases between. This chain's CDR3 is CASTLGASYNEQFF. The CDR3 bases are TGTGCCAGCACTTTAGGGGCCTCCTACAATGAGCAGTTCTTC.